Listed here are 5 T cell receptor beta chains from one sample, sequenced in a study of beta chain features in type 1 diabetes. Findings and limits, study-wide: Type 1 diabetes patients showed a moderate but significant shortening of TCRB CDR3s in all four CD4+ subsets.

Their antigen targets remain unknown. All of the isolated RNA was reverse transcribed, so expressed TCRB transcripts were sequenced. Sequenced by immunoSEQ multiplex PCR; TCRdb stores in-frame clones only, minus some. The profile shows around 310,000 clones, 13% of them singletons. The sequencing sample was made of naive CD4+ T cells from blood. The source is a woman younger than 30 with type 1 diabetes.

This clone was seen a handful of times. The V and J genes are TRBV6-6 and TRBJ2-7; TRBD2 agrees at 9 bases. The V gene's germline CDR1 is MNHNY and CDR2 SVGAGI (reference sequence). The CDR3 consists of 14 residues. V lost 8 bases, J lost 2 bases, and 7 bases stayed unmatched. The CDR3 DNA reads TGTGCCAGCGCTGAGCGGGAGGCGGCCTACGAGCAGTACTTC. Encoded protein: CASAEREAAYEQYF.

The chain employs TRBV30 and TRBJ2-1, with 9 bases that match TRBD2. The CDR3 covers 16 residues. Per germline, CDR1 GTSNPN and CDR2 SVGIG (reference sequence). V gave up 0 bases and J gave up 2 bases; unmatched junction bases: 5. This CDR3 reads CAWSVPAGGPYNEQFF. The DNA for the CDR3 is TGTGCCTGGAGTGTACCCGCGGGAGGGCCCTACAATGAGCAGTTCTTC.

The chain employs TRBV30 and TRBJ1-2; 9 nucleotides line up with TRBD1. V shed 1 base, J shed 8 bases, and the junction held 11 bases outside the gene matches. The germline V gene encodes CDR1 GTSNPN and CDR2 SVGIG (reference sequence). There are 15 residues in the CDR3. DNA for the CDR3: TGTGCCTGGAGTGGTCCATGGGACAGGGCATGGGGCTACACCTTC. This sequence encodes CAWSGPWDRAWGYTF.

This clone has just a few counts. The chain recombines TRBV27 with TRBJ2-1; 9 bases agree with TRBD1. Looked up from germline, CDR1 is MNHEY and CDR2 is SMNVEV (reference sequence). Trimming at V came to 5 bases and at J to 9 bases, leaving 8 bases not matched to a gene. The CDR3 runs 14 residues. CDR3 nucleotides: TGTGCCAGCAGTAACGGACAGGGGCATGGTGAGCAGTTCTTC. It codes for CASSNGQGHGEQFF.

The genes are TRBV30 and TRBJ2-1; 9 bases are a match to TRBD2. Germline lookup yields CDR1 GTSNPN and CDR2 SVGIG (reference sequence). The CDR3 sequence is 17 residues long. V lost 0 bases and J lost 9; bases outside the gene matches: 15. The CDR3 here is CAWSVQRTSDPRAEQFF. CDR3 coding DNA: TGTGCCTGGAGTGTACAAAGGACTAGCGACCCCCGGGCTGAGCAGTTCTTC.